This T cell receptor beta chain emerged from a study of tumor-infiltrating lymphocytes in glioblastoma multiforme (dated by TCRdb to the late 2010s). General notes on the study: To test whether intratumoral genomic heterogeneity fosters TIL diversity, the study jointly examined somatic mutations, TIL diversity and immune response activity.

The AllPrep DNA/RNA mini kit was used to purify genomic DNA and total RNA at the same time from each of the 10 or so tumor samples. Every RNA sample had an OD 260/280 ratio above 1.9 and an RNA integrity number above 6.5. Notes on this clonotype: The antigen it binds to is not known. Nothing much larger sits one base from this clone, and base qualities are not available.

Overall results and qualifications from the work: Because T cells carry unequal numbers of TCR transcripts, RNA-based TCR sequencing may distort clone frequencies. T cells were not sorted into functional subsets, which the authors noted as a future improvement. Only one glioblastoma patient was included in the TCR and somatic mutation analysis, limiting generalizability.

TCRB libraries were built from RNA via three nested multiplex PCR rounds using a modified ARM-PCR protocol with multiple V-beta primers and a C-beta primer. TCRB-specific cDNA was synthesized from about 0.5 ug total RNA with ProtoScript II Reverse Transcriptase and a C-beta primer. The description of the TCRB libraries did not include any unique molecular identifiers. In the third PCR, barcodes and adapters were added over about 23 cycles using Deep VentR (exo-) polymerase, and bands of 250-500 bp were then gel purified. TCRB libraries were sequenced on an Illumina HiSeq 2500 with 250 bp paired-end reads. As for how the authors treated the data: The reads were cleaned with Trimmomatic, merged with FLASH and assigned V, D and J segments with MiGEC before being analyzed in VDJtools. Repertoire diversity was quantified with the Shannon-Wiener diversity index calculated using VDJtools. Using fastp trimming at Q25 and MiXCR clonotype assembly, TCRdb reanalyzed the public sequencing data and kept in-frame beta chains. Each CDR3 protein appears once, grouped with its most common genes and DNA. The V and J calls here are based on TCRdb, not the publication. The sample table holds around 10,000 distinct CDR3 sequences, of which 60% to 70% were seen once. Around 28% of the sample is in the top ten clones.

At the junction V is shortened by 1 base and J by 4 bases; bases outside the gene matches: 7. The CDR3, cysteine through phenylalanine, is 16 amino acids long. This entry keeps only the CDR3 DNA: 48 bases, framed from base 1. CDR1 and CDR2, looked up from the germline V gene (reference sequence), are DFQATT and SNEGSKA. Sequencing was performed on brain tumor tissue. The sequence links TRBV20-1 to TRBJ2-5, with 12 middle bases fitting TRBD2. This sequence originates from a male donor with glioblastoma. The sequenced DNA is TGCAGTGCTAGAGGGACTAGCGGGACAGCAAGAGAGACCCAGTACTTC. This sequence encodes CSARGTSGTARETQYF.